The 2 T cell receptor beta chains in this list originate from one sample, sequenced in a study of shared clonotypes between healthy human individuals. Method: immunoSEQ multiplex PCR; TCRdb's copy keeps in-frame clones and lacks some. The sample includes 2 million to 2.5 million clones, approximately 96% seen only once; the top ten take roughly 0.13%. Material: naive CD4+ T cells sorted from blood. Subset in this sample: CD45RA+ positively selected. These receptors came from a man between 18 and 35 years old in good health.

This clone was counted once. This chain uses TRBV29-1 with TRBJ1-1; TRBD1 matches at 7 bases. Germline V gives CDR1 SQVTM, CDR2 ANQGSEA. The CDR3 length is 13 residues. Trimming at V came to 6 bases and at J to 4 bases, leaving 8 bases not matched to a gene. The CDR3 reads CSVKQGMGTEAFF. The CDR3 DNA reads TGCAGCGTAAAACAGGGGATGGGCACTGAAGCTTTCTTT.

The chain joins TRBV27 to TRBJ1-2, with TRBD1 as a possible D gene (6 bases). Germline loops: CDR1 MNHEY, CDR2 SMNVEV (reference sequence). This CDR3 contains 13 residues. V shed 2 bases and J shed 7 bases, with 11 bases lying between them. DNA for the CDR3: TGTGCCAGCAGTTTAAAGGGACACGGTGGCTACACCTTC. Residues: CASSLKGHGGYTF.